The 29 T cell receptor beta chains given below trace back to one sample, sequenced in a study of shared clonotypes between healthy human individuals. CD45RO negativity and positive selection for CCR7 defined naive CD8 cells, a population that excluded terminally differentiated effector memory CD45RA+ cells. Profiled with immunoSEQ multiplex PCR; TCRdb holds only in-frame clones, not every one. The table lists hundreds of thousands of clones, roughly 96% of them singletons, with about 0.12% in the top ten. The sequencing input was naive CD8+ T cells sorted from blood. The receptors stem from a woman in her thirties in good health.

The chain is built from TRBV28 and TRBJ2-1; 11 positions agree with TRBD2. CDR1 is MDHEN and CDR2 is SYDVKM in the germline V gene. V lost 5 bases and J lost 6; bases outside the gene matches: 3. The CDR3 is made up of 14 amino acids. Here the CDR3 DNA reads TGTGCCAGCAGTAGTGGGACTAGCGGCAATGAGCAGTTCTTC. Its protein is CASSSGTSGNEQFF.

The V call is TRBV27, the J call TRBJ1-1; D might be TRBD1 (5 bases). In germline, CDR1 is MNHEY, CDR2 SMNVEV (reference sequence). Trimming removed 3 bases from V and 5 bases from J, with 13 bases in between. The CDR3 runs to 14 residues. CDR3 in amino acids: CASSLGLGWTEAFF. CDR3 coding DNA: TGTGCCAGCAGTTTGGGACTGGGATGGACTGAAGCTTTCTTT.

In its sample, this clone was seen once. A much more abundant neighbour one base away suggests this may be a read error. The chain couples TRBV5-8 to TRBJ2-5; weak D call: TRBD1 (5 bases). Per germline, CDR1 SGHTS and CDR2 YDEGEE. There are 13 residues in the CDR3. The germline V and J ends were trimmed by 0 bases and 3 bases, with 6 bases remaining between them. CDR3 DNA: TGTGCCAGCAGCTTGGAAGGGGAAGAGACCCAGTACTTC. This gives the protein CASSLEGEETQYF.

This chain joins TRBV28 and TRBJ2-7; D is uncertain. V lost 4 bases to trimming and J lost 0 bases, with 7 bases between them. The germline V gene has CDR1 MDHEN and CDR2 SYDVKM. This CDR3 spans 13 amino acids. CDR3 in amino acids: CASSSKSSYEQYF. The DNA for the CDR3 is TGTGCCAGCAGTTCGAAGAGCTCCTACGAGCAGTACTTC. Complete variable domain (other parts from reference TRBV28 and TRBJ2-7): DVKVTQSSRYLVKRTGEKVFLECVQDMDHENMFWYRQDPGLGLRLIYFSYDVKMKEKGDIPEGYSVSREKKERFSLILESASTNQTSMYLCASSSKSSYEQYFGPGTRLTVT.

CDR3: CASSQDGQGYTGELFF. Written as DNA, the CDR3 is TGCGCCAGCAGCCAAGACGGACAGGGATACACCGGGGAGCTGTTTTTT. The V and J genes are TRBV4-1 and TRBJ2-2, with 8 bases that match TRBD1. The CDR3 totals 16 residues. The trim removed 0 bases at V and 3 bases at J, leaving 3 bases unmatched. In germline, CDR1 is MGHRA, CDR2 YSYEKL.

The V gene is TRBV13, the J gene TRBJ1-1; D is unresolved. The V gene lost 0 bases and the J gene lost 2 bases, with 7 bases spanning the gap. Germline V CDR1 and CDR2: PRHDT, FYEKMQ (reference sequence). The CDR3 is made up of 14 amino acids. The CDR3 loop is CASSLGWRNTEAFF. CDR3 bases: TGTGCCAGCAGCTTAGGTTGGAGAAACACTGAAGCTTTCTTT. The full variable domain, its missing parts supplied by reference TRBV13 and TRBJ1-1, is AAGVIQSPRHLIKEKRETATLKCYPIPRHDTVYWYQQGPGQDPQFLISFYEKMQSDKGSIPDRFSAQQFSDYHSELNMSSLELGDSALYFCASSLGWRNTEAFFGQGTRLTVV.

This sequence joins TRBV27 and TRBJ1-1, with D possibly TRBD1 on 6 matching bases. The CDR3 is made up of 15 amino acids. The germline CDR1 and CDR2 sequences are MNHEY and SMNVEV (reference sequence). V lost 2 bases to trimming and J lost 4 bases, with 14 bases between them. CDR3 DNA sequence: TGTGCCAGCAGTTTAACAGGGATGATTGGCACTGAAGCTTTCTTT. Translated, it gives CASSLTGMIGTEAFF.

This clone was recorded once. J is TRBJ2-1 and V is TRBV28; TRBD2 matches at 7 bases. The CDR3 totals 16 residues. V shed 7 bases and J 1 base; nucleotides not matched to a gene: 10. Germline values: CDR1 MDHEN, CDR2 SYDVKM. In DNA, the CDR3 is TGTGCCAGCAACTCCCTTCTGGGAGGGTCCTACAATGAGCAGTTCTTC. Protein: CASNSLLGGSYNEQFF.

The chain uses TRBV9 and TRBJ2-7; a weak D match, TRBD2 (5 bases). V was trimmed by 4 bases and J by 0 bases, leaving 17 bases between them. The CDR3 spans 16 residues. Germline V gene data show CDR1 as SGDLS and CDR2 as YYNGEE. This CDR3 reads CASSFTRKRVSYEQYF. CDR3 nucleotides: TGTGCCAGCAGCTTCACAAGGAAGAGGGTCTCCTACGAGCAGTACTTC.

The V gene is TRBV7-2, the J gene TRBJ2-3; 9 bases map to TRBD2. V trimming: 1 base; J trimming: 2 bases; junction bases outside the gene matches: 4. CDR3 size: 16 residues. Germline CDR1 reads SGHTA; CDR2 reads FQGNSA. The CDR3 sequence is CASSLVSSGDTDTQYF. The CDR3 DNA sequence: TGTGCCAGCAGCTTAGTCTCTAGCGGGGACACAGATACGCAGTATTTT.

The CDR3 bases are TGTGCCAGCAGCTTCCTGGGCAATGAGCAGTTCTTC. Protein product: CASSFLGNEQFF. The rearrangement uses TRBV7-9 and TRBJ2-1; D not certain. The CDR3 is 12 residues long. Trimming left V 3 bases short and J 6 bases short, with 6 bases between. The germline V gene encodes CDR1 SEHNR and CDR2 FQNEAQ (reference sequence).

The CDR3 DNA is TGTGCCTGGAGTTCAGGACAGGGGAACACTGAAGCTTTCTTT. Protein product: CAWSSGQGNTEAFF. The V call is TRBV30, the J call TRBJ1-1, with 8 bases fitting TRBD1. This CDR3 has 14 residues. Germline loops: CDR1 GTSNPN, CDR2 SVGIG (reference sequence). The trim removed 2 bases at V and 1 base at J, leaving 3 bases unmatched.

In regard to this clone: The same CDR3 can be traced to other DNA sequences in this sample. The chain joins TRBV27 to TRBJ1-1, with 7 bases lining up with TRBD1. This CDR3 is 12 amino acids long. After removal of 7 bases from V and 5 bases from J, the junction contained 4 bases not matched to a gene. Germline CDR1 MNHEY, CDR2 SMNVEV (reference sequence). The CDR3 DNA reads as TGTGCCAGCAAAGCAGGGGGAACTGAAGCTTTCTTT. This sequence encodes CASKAGGTEAFF.

The CDR3 protein is CASSLGPWLNSPLHF. In DNA form, the CDR3 reads TGTGCCAGCAGTCTAGGGCCCTGGCTGAATTCACCCCTCCACTTT. The genes are TRBV6-1 and TRBJ1-6; D unresolved. Trimming removed 5 bases from V and 7 bases from J, with 15 bases in between. This CDR3 region has 15 residues. Germline values: CDR1 MNHNS, CDR2 SASEGT.

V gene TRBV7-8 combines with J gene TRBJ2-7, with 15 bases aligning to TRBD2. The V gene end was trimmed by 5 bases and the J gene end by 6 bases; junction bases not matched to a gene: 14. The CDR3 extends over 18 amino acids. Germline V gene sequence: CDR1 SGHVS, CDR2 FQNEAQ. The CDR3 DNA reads TGTGCCAGCAGCCCGGGACTAGCGGGAGGCAAAACCAACGGCGAGCAGTACTTC. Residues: CASSPGLAGGKTNGEQYF.

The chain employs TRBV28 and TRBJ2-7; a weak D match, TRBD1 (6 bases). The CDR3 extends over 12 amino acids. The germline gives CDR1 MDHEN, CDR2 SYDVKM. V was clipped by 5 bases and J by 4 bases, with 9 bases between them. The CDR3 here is CASSADRYEQYF. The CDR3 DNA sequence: TGTGCCAGCAGTGCCGACAGGTACGAGCAGTACTTC. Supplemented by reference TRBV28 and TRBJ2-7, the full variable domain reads DVKVTQSSRYLVKRTGEKVFLECVQDMDHENMFWYRQDPGLGLRLIYFSYDVKMKEKGDIPEGYSVSREKKERFSLILESASTNQTSMYLCASSADRYEQYFGPGTRLTVT.

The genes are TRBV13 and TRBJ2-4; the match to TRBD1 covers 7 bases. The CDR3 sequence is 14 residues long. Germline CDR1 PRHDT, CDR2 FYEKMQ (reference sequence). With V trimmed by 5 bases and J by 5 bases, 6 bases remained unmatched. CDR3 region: CASSPGQGENIQYF. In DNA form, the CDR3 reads TGTGCCAGCAGCCCGGGGCAGGGGGAAAACATTCAGTACTTC.

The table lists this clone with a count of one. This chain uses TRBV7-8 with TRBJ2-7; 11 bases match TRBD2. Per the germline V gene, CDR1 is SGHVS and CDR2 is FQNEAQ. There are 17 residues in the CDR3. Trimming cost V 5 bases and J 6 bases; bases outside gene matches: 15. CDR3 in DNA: TGTGCCAGCAGCCCCGGGACTAGCGGCTGGGGGGTCGGCGAGCAGTACTTC. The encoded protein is CASSPGTSGWGVGEQYF.

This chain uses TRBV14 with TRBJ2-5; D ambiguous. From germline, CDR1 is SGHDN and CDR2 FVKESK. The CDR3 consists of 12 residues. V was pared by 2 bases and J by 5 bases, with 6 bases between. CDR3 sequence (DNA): TGTGCCAGCAGCCAAATGAAGGAGACCCAGTACTTC. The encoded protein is CASSQMKETQYF.

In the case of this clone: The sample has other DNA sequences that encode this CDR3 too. The CDR3 sequence: CASSLVGTVYEQYF. The CDR3 DNA sequence: TGTGCCAGCAGCCTAGTTGGGACAGTTTACGAGCAGTACTTC. The chain couples TRBV5-8 to TRBJ2-7, with TRBD1 identical over 7 bases. Germline V gene sequence: CDR1 SGHTS, CDR2 YDEGEE. V shed 4 bases and J 4 bases; nucleotides not matched to a gene: 8. The CDR3 contains 14 residues.

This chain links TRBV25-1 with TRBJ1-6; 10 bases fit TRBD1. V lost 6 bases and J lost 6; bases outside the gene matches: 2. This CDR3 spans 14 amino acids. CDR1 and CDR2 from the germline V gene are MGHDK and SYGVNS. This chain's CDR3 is CASSGQGGNSPLHF. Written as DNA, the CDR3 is TGTGCCAGCAGCGGACAGGGGGGTAATTCACCCCTCCACTTT.

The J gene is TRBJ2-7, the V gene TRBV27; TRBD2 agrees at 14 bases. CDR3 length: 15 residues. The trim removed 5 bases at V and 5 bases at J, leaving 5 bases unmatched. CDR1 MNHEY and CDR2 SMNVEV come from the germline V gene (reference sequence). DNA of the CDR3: TGTGCCAGCAGTGAGGGACTAGCGGGAGCTCACGAGCAGTACTTC. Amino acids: CASSEGLAGAHEQYF.

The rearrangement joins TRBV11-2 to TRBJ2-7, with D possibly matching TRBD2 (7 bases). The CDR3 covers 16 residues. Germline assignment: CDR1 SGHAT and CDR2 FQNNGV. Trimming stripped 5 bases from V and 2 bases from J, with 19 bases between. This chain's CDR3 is CASSGGAPYFPYEQYF. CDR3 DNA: TGTGCCAGCAGCGGGGGGGCCCCATATTTCCCCTACGAGCAGTACTTC.

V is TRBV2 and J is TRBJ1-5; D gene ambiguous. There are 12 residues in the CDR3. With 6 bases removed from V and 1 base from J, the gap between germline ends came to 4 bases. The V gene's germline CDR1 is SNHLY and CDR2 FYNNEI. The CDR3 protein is CASRESNQPQHF. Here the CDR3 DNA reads TGTGCCAGCAGAGAGAGCAATCAGCCCCAGCATTTT.

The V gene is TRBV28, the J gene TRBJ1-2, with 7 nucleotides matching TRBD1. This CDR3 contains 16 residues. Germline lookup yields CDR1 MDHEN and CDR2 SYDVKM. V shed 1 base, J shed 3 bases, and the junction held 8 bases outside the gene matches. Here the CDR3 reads CASSLLETGTDYGYTF. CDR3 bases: TGTGCCAGCAGTTTATTGGAGACAGGGACGGACTATGGCTACACCTTC.

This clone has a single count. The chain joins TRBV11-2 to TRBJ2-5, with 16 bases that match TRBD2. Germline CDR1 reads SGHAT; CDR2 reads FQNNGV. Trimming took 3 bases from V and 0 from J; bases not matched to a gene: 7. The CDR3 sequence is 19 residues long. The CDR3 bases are TGTGCCAGCAGCTTTACACCGGGACTAGCGGGGGGGTACCAAGAGACCCAGTACTTC. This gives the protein CASSFTPGLAGGYQETQYF. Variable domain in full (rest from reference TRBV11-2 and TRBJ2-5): EAGVAQSPRYKIIEKRQSVAFWCNPISGHATLYWYQQILGQGPKLLIQFQNNGVVDDSQLPKDRFSAERLKGVDSTLKIQPAKLEDSAVYLCASSFTPGLAGGYQETQYFGPGTRLLVL.

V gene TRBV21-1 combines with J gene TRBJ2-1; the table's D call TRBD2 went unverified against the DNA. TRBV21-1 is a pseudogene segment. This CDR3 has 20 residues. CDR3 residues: CASSPRLRTRRGDRHNEQFF. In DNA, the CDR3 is TGTGCCAGCAGCCCGCGCCTCCGGACTAGGAGGGGGGACCGCCACAATGAGCAGTTCTTC.

As DNA, the CDR3 is TGTGCCAGCAGCTCTACCCGAGTAGCAGTTGGCTACGAGCAGTACTTC. It translates to CASSSTRVAVGYEQYF. V usage is TRBV28 and J usage is TRBJ2-7; no clear D. CDR1 is MDHEN and CDR2 is SYDVKM in the germline V gene. V was cut by 6 bases and J by 3 bases, with 21 bases left in between. The CDR3 has 16 amino acids.

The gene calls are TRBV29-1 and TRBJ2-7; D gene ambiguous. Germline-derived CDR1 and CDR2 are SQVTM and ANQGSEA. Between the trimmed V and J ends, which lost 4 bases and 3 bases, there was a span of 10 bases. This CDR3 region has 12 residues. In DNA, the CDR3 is TGCAGCGTTGCCCGTGATGGCTACGAGCAGTACTTC. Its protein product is CSVARDGYEQYF.